A selection of T cell receptor beta chains follows, all from one sample in a study of T-cell memory formation after mild COVID-19. TCRdb recomputed calls from the 5' RACE reads with MiXCR, one row per CDR3 protein. The table lists about 180,000 distinct CDR3 sequences, under 20% of them singletons. Specimen: PBMCs or a T cell subset sorted from them (not recorded which). The receptors shown here come from a man in his late teens or twenties who had mild COVID-19 (a few samples of this study predate the infection). Cell type and time point are not known. Both conserved end residues are part of each CDR3. The order of the fields is D gene, clone size, V gene, J gene, CDR3 protein, CDR3 DNA. The D gene is left open where the match is weak. Size values are once, few and many counts, or a class for expanded clones, and some rows have none.

>NA|few|TRBV7-2|TRBJ2-7
CASSSRWASEQYF
TGTGCCAGCAGCTCACGGTGGGCGTCGGAGCAGTACTTC
>NA|NA|TRBV7-9|TRBJ1-6
CASSRSGSYNSPLHF
TGTGCCAGCAGCCGGAGTGGCTCCTATAATTCACCCCTCCACTTT
>NA|few|TRBV2|TRBJ2-3
CASTRADTQYF
TGTGCCAGCACCAGGGCAGATACGCAGTATTTT
>NA|many|TRBV18|TRBJ1-5
CASSRGRGEQPQHF
TGTGCCAGCTCACGAGGCAGGGGTGAACAGCCCCAGCATTTT
>NA|many|TRBV7-9|TRBJ1-1
CASTPWVTEAFF
TGTGCCAGCACCCCATGGGTTACTGAAGCTTTCTTT
>NA|NA|TRBV6-2/TRBV6-3|TRBJ1-5
CASSYLRQGRTHAGQPQHF
TGTGCCAGCAGTTACCTGAGACAAGGCCGGACCCACGCGGGTCAGCCCCAGCATTTT
>NA|NA|TRBV4-3|TRBJ2-3
CASSLTGVIPDTQYF
TGCGCCAGCAGCCTGACAGGAGTGATCCCAGATACGCAGTATTTT
>TRBD2|few|TRBV2|TRBJ2-5
CASRRRGGQETQYF
TGTGCCAGCAGACGACGGGGGGGCCAAGAGACCCAGTACTTC
>TRBD1|NA|TRBV6-5|TRBJ1-2
CASSRQGDGYTF
TGTGCCAGCAGTAGACAGGGTGATGGCTACACCTTC
>NA|few|TRBV10-1|TRBJ2-3
CASSESGVGTDTQYF
TGCGCCAGCAGTGAGTCAGGGGTCGGGACAGATACGCAGTATTTT
>NA|many|TRBV20-1|TRBJ2-3
CSAREWATDTQYF
TGCAGTGCTAGAGAATGGGCTACAGATACGCAGTATTTT
>TRBD1|NA|TRBV28|TRBJ1-1
CASSRNRDRGLEAFF
TGTGCCAGCAGCCGGAACCGGGACAGGGGCCTTGAAGCTTTCTTT
>NA|NA|TRBV5-1|TRBJ2-1
CASMTGTLEGNEQFF
TGCGCCAGCATGACCGGGACTCTGGAGGGAAATGAGCAGTTCTTC
>TRBD2|NA|TRBV5-1|TRBJ2-2
CASRPAGGPNTGELFF
TGCGCCAGCAGACCAGCGGGGGGTCCGAACACCGGGGAGCTGTTTTTT
>NA|few|TRBV5-1|TRBJ2-3
CASSFAPDTQYF
TGCGCCAGCAGCTTTGCCCCAGATACGCAGTATTTT
>TRBD2|few|TRBV5-1|TRBJ2-3
CASSPEAGGSTDTQYF
TGCGCCAGCAGCCCTGAGGCGGGGGGTAGCACAGATACGCAGTATTTT
>NA|NA|TRBV20-1|TRBJ1-5
CSASEVTGNQPQHF
TGCAGTGCTAGCGAGGTAACGGGGAATCAGCCCCAGCATTTT
>NA|NA|TRBV7-9|TRBJ2-5
CASSFTMDGGTQYF
TGTGCCAGCAGCTTCACCATGGACGGCGGGACCCAGTACTTC
>NA|NA|TRBV7-9|TRBJ2-4
CASSLAQGGDIQYF
TGTGCCAGCAGCTTAGCGCAGGGGGGTGACATTCAGTACTTC
>NA|few|TRBV5-1|TRBJ2-2
CASSLRILTGELFF
TGCGCCAGCAGCTTGCGGATTTTAACCGGGGAGCTGTTTTTT
>NA|few|TRBV23-1|TRBJ1-5
CASSHQDRPTQPQHF
TGCGCCAGCAGTCACCAAGACAGGCCCACTCAGCCCCAGCATTTT
>NA|few|TRBV20-1|TRBJ1-1
CSAKRDGNTEAFF
TGCAGTGCGAAGAGGGACGGCAACACTGAAGCTTTCTTT
>TRBD2|NA|TRBV5-1|TRBJ2-2
CASSLSSGFANTGELFF
TGCGCCAGCAGCTTGTCTAGCGGGTTCGCGAACACCGGGGAGCTGTTTTTT
>NA|few|TRBV20-1|TRBJ1-5
CSATKGVGNQPQHF
TGCAGTGCTACGAAGGGGGTAGGCAATCAGCCCCAGCATTTT
>NA|many|TRBV7-2|TRBJ1-3
CASSLDRNTIYF
TGTGCCAGCAGCTTGGACAGAAACACCATATATTTT
>TRBD1|few|TRBV6-2/TRBV6-3|TRBJ1-4
CATNRDRHEKLFF
TGTGCCACGAACCGGGACAGACATGAAAAACTGTTTTTT
>NA|NA|TRBV5-5|TRBJ2-5
CASSNGGLQETQYF
TGTGCCAGCAGCAACGGGGGGCTCCAAGAGACCCAGTACTTC
>NA|NA|TRBV12-3/TRBV12-4|TRBJ1-1
CASSPSSGGKPFF
TGTGCCAGCAGTCCTTCTTCGGGGGGGAAACCTTTCTTT
>TRBD1|few|TRBV7-2|TRBJ2-5
CASSQDRGKTQYF
TGTGCCAGCAGCCAAGACAGGGGAAAGACCCAGTACTTC
>NA|NA|TRBV2|TRBJ2-1
CAGNPDHNEQFF
TGTGCCGGAAATCCGGACCACAATGAGCAGTTCTTC
>TRBD1|NA|TRBV7-8|TRBJ1-5
CASEIGQGNQPQHF
TGTGCCAGCGAAATTGGACAGGGCAATCAGCCCCAGCATTTT
>NA|NA|TRBV6-6|TRBJ2-1
CASRKLQELGEQFF
TGTGCCAGCAGAAAACTCCAGGAGTTGGGTGAGCAGTTCTTC
>TRBD1|many|TRBV7-2|TRBJ1-1
CASSPRLSGQREAFF
TGTGCCAGCAGCCCCCGGCTATCGGGACAGCGTGAAGCTTTCTTT
>TRBD1|NA|TRBV30|TRBJ1-2
CAWSRDRSGGYTF
TGTGCCTGGAGCAGGGACAGGTCTGGCGGCTACACCTTC
>NA|few|TRBV10-3|TRBJ2-3
CAIRGGSGRASTDTQYF
TGTGCCATCAGAGGGGGGTCGGGACGCGCTAGCACAGATACGCAGTATTTT
>NA|few|TRBV7-6|TRBJ1-2
CASSPTRLSYGYTF
TGTGCCAGCAGCCCGACTAGGCTCTCCTATGGCTACACCTTC
>NA|few|TRBV4-3|TRBJ1-1
CASSRGATGDAEAFF
TGCGCCAGCAGCCGAGGTGCTACGGGGGACGCTGAAGCTTTCTTT
>TRBD1|few|TRBV4-3|TRBJ1-2
CASSQLLGQGHGYTF
TGCGCCAGCAGCCAACTTCTTGGACAGGGGCATGGCTACACCTTC
>NA|NA|TRBV2|TRBJ1-5
CASSRDTRNQPQHF
TGTGCCAGCAGCCGGGACACGCGCAATCAGCCCCAGCATTTT
>NA|NA|TRBV4-3|TRBJ2-1
CASSDGYQSLQQFF
TGCGCCAGCAGCGACGGCTACCAAAGTCTACAGCAGTTCTTC
>NA|NA|TRBV19|TRBJ2-1
CASSTGPRDEQFF
TGTGCCAGTAGTACCGGGCCACGGGATGAGCAGTTCTTC
>TRBD2|NA|TRBV7-9|TRBJ2-3
CASSLARLAGDPTDTQYF
TGTGCCAGCAGCTTAGCAAGACTAGCGGGAGACCCCACAGATACGCAGTATTTT
>NA|few|TRBV9|TRBJ2-5
CASSVMTEETQYF
TGTGCCAGCAGCGTCATGACAGAAGAGACCCAGTACTTC
>NA|NA|TRBV7-2|TRBJ1-2
CASSRLQGGDYGYTF
TGTGCCAGCAGCAGATTACAGGGAGGGGACTATGGCTACACCTTC